This entry lists 29 T cell receptor beta chains sequenced from one sample in a study of identical twins (TCRdb year 2016). Library preparation employed 5' RACE. Instrument on record: Illumina HiSeq 2000. The raw public data were reprocessed by TCRdb itself: fastp quality trimming at Q25, MiXCR clonotype calling, in-frame beta chains only. Here each entry gathers all rows of one CDR3 protein and keeps the most common genes and DNA. The sample data list around 690,000 distinct CDR3 sequences, and around 20% of these were observed just once. The ten top clones hold 4.3% of the sample. This sample also belongs to another study, concerning T cells expressing NK-cell markers.

The specimen was PBMCs. Source of these receptors: a woman aged 18-29 years in good health.

This clonotype was seen a handful of times. The J gene is TRBJ2-3, the V gene TRBV20-1; D is uncertain. V lost 3 bases and J 0 bases, leaving 13 bases between the germline ends. The CDR3 extends over 15 amino acids. CDR1 is DFQATT and CDR2 is SNEGSKA in the germline V gene (reference sequence). CDR3 DNA: TGCAGTGCTAGGGCCCGTAGAGAAAGCACAGATACGCAGTATTTT. It is translated as CSARARRESTDTQYF.

Many counts were recorded for this clonotype. The rearrangement joins TRBV7-9 to TRBJ2-7, with D perhaps TRBD2 (7 bases). The CDR3 spans 15 residues. V was clipped by 4 bases and J by 9 bases, with 22 bases between them. CDR1 and CDR2 from the germline V gene are SEHNR and FQNEAQ (reference sequence). CDR3 protein: CASSYSGIPGEGQYF. DNA of the CDR3: TGTGCCAGCAGCTATTCCGGGATTCCAGGGGAGGGGCAGTACTTC.

The V gene is TRBV6-2 or TRBV6-3, the J gene TRBJ1-2; D call uncertain. CDR1 is MNHEY, CDR2 SVGEGT, per germline. V was clipped by 1 base and J by 4 bases, with 16 bases between them. The length of the CDR3 is 16 residues. CDR3 region: CASSYYGLSSSYGYTF. DNA for the CDR3: TGTGCCAGCAGTTACTACGGTCTGTCCAGTTCCTATGGCTACACCTTC.

The chain is built from TRBV7-9 and TRBJ1-2; D is undetermined. V lost 1 base to trimming and J lost 2 bases, with 11 bases between them. The CDR3 runs to 15 residues. Germline CDR1 reads SEHNR; CDR2 reads FQNEAQ (reference sequence). CDR3 sequence reads: CASSLGAGSNYGYTF. CDR3 sequence (DNA): TGTGCCAGCAGCTTAGGTGCGGGCAGCAACTATGGCTACACCTTC.

CDR3 nucleotide sequence: TGTGCCAGCAGCGTCTCCGCCGGGGCCACCTACGAGCAGTACTTC. The encoded protein is CASSVSAGATYEQYF. The chain recombines TRBV9 with TRBJ2-7; either TRBD1 or TRBD2 may fit D (5 bases each). The CDR3 loop spans 15 amino acids. V shed 2 bases and J shed 2 bases, with 14 bases lying between them. The germline V gene encodes CDR1 SGDLS and CDR2 YYNGEE.

This clonotype was found a few times. The chain carries TRBV6-1 and TRBJ2-2, with a possible D match to TRBD2 (5 bases). The CDR3 length is 14 residues. Per the germline V gene, CDR1 is MNHNS and CDR2 is SASEGT. V was clipped by 7 bases and J by 0 bases, with 9 bases between them. CDR3: CASTYGANTGELFF. In DNA, the CDR3 is TGTGCCAGCACATACGGGGCGAACACCGGGGAGCTGTTTTTT.

This clonotype occurred many times. The chain is built from TRBV5-1 and TRBJ2-3, with TRBD2 matching 9 bases. Germline V CDR1 and CDR2: SGHRS, YFSETQ. The CDR3 is 15 residues long. The V segment lost 1 base and the J segment 5 bases; nucleotides outside the gene matches: 5. CDR3 residues: CASSLPSGDGDTQYF. The CDR3 bases are TGCGCCAGCAGCTTGCCTAGCGGGGATGGAGATACGCAGTATTTT.

This clonotype was recorded a few times. The chain employs TRBV11-3 and TRBJ1-1, with 8 bases that match TRBD1. Losses at the gene ends were 1 base for V and 4 bases for J; bases not matched to a gene: 5. The V gene's germline CDR1 is SGHNT and CDR2 YENEEA. CDR3 length: 15 amino acids. CDR3 coding DNA: TGTGCCAGCAGCTTAGGTGGACAGGGAGGCACTGAAGCTTTCTTT. This encodes CASSLGGQGGTEAFF.

The CDR3 coding sequence is TGTGCCATCAGACAGACCAACACTGAAGCTTTCTTT. The encoded protein is CAIRQTNTEAFF. V usage is TRBV10-3 and J usage is TRBJ1-1, with no clear D. This CDR3 comprises 12 residues. Trimming took 6 bases from V and 2 from J, leaving 7 bases between them. Germline V gives CDR1 ENHRY, CDR2 SYGVKD.

The chain links TRBV20-1 to TRBJ2-1, with 8 bases fitting TRBD2. Per germline, CDR1 DFQATT and CDR2 SNEGSKA (reference sequence). This CDR3 contains 15 residues. Losses at the gene ends were 0 bases for V and 7 bases for J; bases not matched to a gene: 8. This chain's CDR3 is CSARDLEREMNEQFF. The CDR3 DNA reads as TGCAGTGCTAGAGATCTGGAGCGGGAGATGAATGAGCAGTTCTTC.

V and J are TRBV12-3 or TRBV12-4 and TRBJ1-1; D unclear. CDR3 length: 11 amino acids. V lost 3 bases and J 4 bases, leaving 3 bases between the germline ends. CDR3 amino acids: CASSFATEAFF. DNA of the CDR3: TGTGCCAGCAGTTTCGCCACTGAAGCTTTCTTT.

V is TRBV6-5 and J is TRBJ2-2, with 8 bases lining up with TRBD1. The CDR3 sequence is 17 residues long. Trimming took 4 bases from V and 0 from J; bases not matched to a gene: 7. Germline V lookup: CDR1 MNHEY, CDR2 SVGAGI. The CDR3 loop is CASSFSRDRTNTGELFF. CDR3 in DNA: TGTGCCAGCAGTTTCTCTCGGGACAGGACGAACACCGGGGAGCTGTTTTTT.

In its sample, this clonotype was seen a few times. This rearrangement joins TRBV20-1 to TRBJ2-7; a weak D match, TRBD2 (6 bases). V dropped 7 bases and J dropped 6 bases, with 13 bases sitting between them. The CDR3 runs to 11 residues. CDR1 is DFQATT and CDR2 is SNEGSKA in the germline V gene (reference sequence). CDR3 nucleotide sequence: TGCAGTGTAGGAGGAGGGTTCGAGCAGTACTTC. Its translation is CSVGGGFEQYF.

The chain uses TRBV5-3 and TRBJ2-1; D is undetermined. TRBV5-3 falls under the ORF class, with uncertain function. V shed 3 bases and J shed 0 bases, with 16 bases lying between them. The CDR3 totals 17 residues. The CDR3 bases are TGTGCCAGAAGCTCGGACCACTCCCCCGACTCCTACAATGAGCAGTTCTTC. This gives the protein CARSSDHSPDSYNEQFF.

This clonotype was counted at least ten times. The chain links TRBV6-5 to TRBJ1-6; D is perhaps TRBD1 (6 bases). The CDR3 runs 14 residues. The germline CDR1 and CDR2 sequences are MNHEY and SVGAGI. Trimming stripped 4 bases from V and 8 bases from J, with 12 bases between. CDR3 residues: CASSLQGTDSPLHF. CDR3 coding DNA: TGTGCCAGCAGTTTACAGGGTACCGATTCACCCCTCCACTTT.

Notes on this clonotype: The junction departs from germline at one end; a sequencing error may be responsible. The rearrangement links TRBV29-1 to TRBJ2-7; D is unresolved. The CDR3 is 12 amino acids. Germline V gives CDR1 SQVTM, CDR2 ANQGSEA. The CDR3 here is CSATDASHEQYF. The DNA of the CDR3 is TGCAGCGCTACGGACGCCTCCCACGAGCAGTACTTC.

This clonotype was counted only a few times. V gene TRBV7-6 combines with J gene TRBJ2-7; 10 positions match TRBD1. Germline CDR1 and CDR2: SGHVS and FNYEAQ. With V trimmed by 1 base and J by 7 bases, 10 bases remained unmatched. The CDR3 contains 16 residues. The CDR3 loop is CASSLGLRTGGGEQYF. In DNA form, the CDR3 reads TGTGCCAGCAGCTTAGGTTTAAGGACAGGGGGGGGTGAGCAGTACTTC.

The chain recombines TRBV7-9 with TRBJ2-7; D is unclear. Germline V gene data show CDR1 as SEHNR and CDR2 as FQNEAQ (reference sequence). The CDR3 contains 12 residues. The V end lost 5 bases, the J end lost 3 bases, and 8 bases lay between the germline ends. The CDR3 bases are TGTGCCAGCAGCGTCAAGGGCTACGAGCAGTACTTC. It yields the protein CASSVKGYEQYF.

The chain joins TRBV15 to TRBJ1-1, with D possibly being TRBD1 (5 bases). V lost 0 bases, J lost 8 bases, and 10 bases lay in between. This CDR3 has 13 residues. Germline assignment: CDR1 LNHNV and CDR2 YYDKDF (reference sequence). The CDR3 sequence: CATSRDPRTEAFF. CDR3 DNA sequence: TGTGCCACCAGCAGAGATCCGCGGACAGAAGCTTTCTTT.

This clonotype has more than one count but fewer than ten. The chain combines TRBV10-3 with TRBJ1-5; a weak D match, TRBD1 (5 bases). Per the germline V gene, CDR1 is ENHRY and CDR2 is SYGVKD. CDR3 length: 17 amino acids. Trimming left V 0 bases short and J 6 bases short, with 18 bases between. CDR3 in DNA: TGTGCCATCAGTGAGTCCGATCCGGGACGGGTCAGTCAGCCCCAGCATTTT. It codes for CAISESDPGRVSQPQHF.

The CDR3 reads CAISFTSGSGGETDTQYF. DNA for the CDR3: TGTGCCATCAGTTTTACATCGGGTAGCGGGGGGGAGACAGATACGCAGTATTTT. The chain links TRBV3-1 to TRBJ2-3, with 11 bases fitting TRBD2. Trimming removed 10 bases from V and 3 bases from J; junction bases left unmatched: 18. The germline V gene encodes CDR1 LGHDT and CDR2 YNNKEL (reference sequence). CDR3 length: 18 residues.

This clonotype was counted at least ten times. This chain links TRBV20-1 with TRBJ2-7; D not resolved. In germline, CDR1 is DFQATT, CDR2 SNEGSKA (reference sequence). The V and J ends lost 0 bases and 0 bases respectively, with 12 bases between them. This CDR3 spans 15 amino acids. CDR3 residues: CSARDRTVNSYEQYF. In DNA, the CDR3 is TGCAGTGCTAGAGATCGGACGGTGAACTCCTACGAGCAGTACTTC.

This clonotype was counted between two and nine times. The V call is TRBV12-3 or TRBV12-4, the J call TRBJ2-3, with D possibly TRBD2 on 6 matching bases. CDR3 length: 12 residues. V lost 7 bases to trimming and J lost 9 bases, with 14 bases between them. CDR3 sequence (DNA): TGTGCCAGCATTGGAGCGGGCAGGACGCAGTATTTT. As protein: CASIGAGRTQYF.

V is TRBV12-3 or TRBV12-4 and J is TRBJ2-4, with unresolved D. The CDR3 loop spans 16 amino acids. The V and J ends lost 9 bases and 0 bases respectively, with 18 bases between them. CDR3 bases: TGTGCCAGTCAGCCTGGAAAGGCTCTAGCCAAAAACATTCAGTACTTC. Its translation: CASQPGKALAKNIQYF.

V gene TRBV12-3 or TRBV12-4 combines with J gene TRBJ1-2; TRBD1 matches at 10 bases. Germline trimming cut 5 bases from V and 6 bases from J; bases unmatched to any gene: 6. The CDR3 spans 14 residues. The CDR3 DNA is TGTGCCAGCAGTGGGACAGGGGAAAGGCATGGCTACACCTTC. As protein: CASSGTGERHGYTF.

This clonotype was observed a handful of times. J is TRBJ2-3 and V is TRBV11-2; D gene unclear. Germline V gene data show CDR1 as SGHAT and CDR2 as FQNNGV. This CDR3 spans 13 amino acids. The V gene lost 3 bases and the J gene lost 6 bases, with 10 bases spanning the gap. The CDR3: CASSLTLSDTQYF. The CDR3 region has the DNA TGTGCCAGCAGCTTGACTCTCTCGGATACGCAGTATTTT.

The V and J genes are TRBV7-9 and TRBJ2-1; either TRBD1 or TRBD2 may fit D (5 bases each). V was trimmed by 5 bases and J by 15 bases, leaving 14 bases between them. Germline V gene lookup returns CDR1 SEHNR and CDR2 FQNEAQ (reference sequence). This CDR3 has 11 amino acids. CDR3 region: CASSPGTAGFF. The CDR3, as DNA: TGTGCCAGCAGCCCTGGGACGGCTGGGTTCTTC. Drawing the rest from reference TRBV7-9 and TRBJ2-1, the complete variable domain is DTGVSQNPRHKITKRGQNVTFRCDPISEHNRLYWYRQTLGQGPEFLTYFQNEAQLEKSRLLSDRFSAERPKGSFSTLEIQRTEQGDSAMYLCASSPGTAGFFGPGTRLTVL.

The chain employs TRBV20-1 and TRBJ2-1; a possible D gene is TRBD1 (5 bases). The V end was cut by 0 bases, the J end by 0 bases, with 12 bases between. The CDR3 has 16 residues. Germline-derived CDR1 and CDR2 are DFQATT and SNEGSKA (reference sequence). The CDR3 DNA follows: TGCAGTGCTAGAGATCTAGACAGAAGCTCCTACAATGAGCAGTTCTTC. This encodes CSARDLDRSSYNEQFF.

The chain uses TRBV12-3 or TRBV12-4 and TRBJ1-1, with D tentatively TRBD1 (5 bases). Between the trimmed V and J ends, which lost 4 bases and 3 bases, there was a span of 12 bases. The CDR3 has 14 residues. DNA of the CDR3: TGTGCCAGCAGTTCCCCGGTGGGGGACACTGAAGCTTTCTTT. Translation: CASSSPVGDTEAFF.